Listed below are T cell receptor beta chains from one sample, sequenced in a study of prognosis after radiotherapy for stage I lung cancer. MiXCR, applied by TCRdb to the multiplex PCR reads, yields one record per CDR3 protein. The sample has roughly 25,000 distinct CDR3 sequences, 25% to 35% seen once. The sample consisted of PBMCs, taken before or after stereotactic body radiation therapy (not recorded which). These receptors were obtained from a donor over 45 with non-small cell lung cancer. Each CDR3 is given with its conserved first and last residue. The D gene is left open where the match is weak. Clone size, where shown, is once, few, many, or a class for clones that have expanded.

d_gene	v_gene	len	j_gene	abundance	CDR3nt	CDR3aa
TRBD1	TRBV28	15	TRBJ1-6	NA	TGTGCCAGCAGTTGGAACAGGGGGGAGGGGTCACCCCTTCACTTT	CASSWNRGEGSPLHF
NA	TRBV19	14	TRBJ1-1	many	TGTGCCAGTAGTATCGGGGGGGGGAACACTGAAGCTTTCTTT	CASSIGGGNTEAFF
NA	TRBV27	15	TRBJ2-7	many	TGTGCCAGCAGTTTAGACAGTAGCTGGTCCTACGAGCAGTACTTC	CASSLDSSWSYEQYF
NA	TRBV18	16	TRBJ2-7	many	TGTGCCAGCTCACCCTCCTCAAACAGGGCTACCTACGAGCAGTACTTC	CASSPSSNRATYEQYF
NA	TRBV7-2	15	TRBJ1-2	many	TGTGCCAGCAGCTTACTGCCTCGGGGTTTCTATGGCTACACCTTC	CASSLLPRGFYGYTF
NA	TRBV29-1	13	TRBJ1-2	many	TGCAGCGTTGTAGCAGGGTCTCACTATGGCTACACCTTC	CSVVAGSHYGYTF
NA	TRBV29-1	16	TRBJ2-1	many	TGCAGCGTTGAAGAGTTTCAGGCAGTTTCTTACAATGAGCAGTTCTTC	CSVEEFQAVSYNEQFF
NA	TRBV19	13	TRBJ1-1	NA	TGTGCCAGTAGTACCGGGACGGGTACTGAAGCTTTCTTT	CASSTGTGTEAFF
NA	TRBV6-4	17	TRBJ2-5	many	TGTGCCAGCAGTGATTACGACCGGCGCAGCCCACAAGAGACCCAGTACTTC	CASSDYDRRSPQETQYF
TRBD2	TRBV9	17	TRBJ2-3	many	TGTGCCAGCAGCCCCCGGGGAGCGGGAGTTAGCACAGATACGCAGTATTTT	CASSPRGAGVSTDTQYF
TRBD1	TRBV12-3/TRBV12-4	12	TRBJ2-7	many	TGTGCCAGCAGTTTGGACAGGTTGGAGCAGTACTTC	CASSLDRLEQYF
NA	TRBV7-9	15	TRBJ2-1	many	TGTGCCAGCAGCCCTAGCCCGCAGGGGTTCAATGAGCAGTTCTTC	CASSPSPQGFNEQFF
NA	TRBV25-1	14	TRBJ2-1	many	TGTGCCAGCAGTGTACCAGGCTCCTACAATGAGCAGTTCTTC	CASSVPGSYNEQFF
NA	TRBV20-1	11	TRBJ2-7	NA	TGCAGTGCTAGCCCCGGGTTCGAGCAGTACTTC	CSASPGFEQYF
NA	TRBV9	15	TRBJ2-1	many	TGTGCCAGCAGCGTAGCTCCTAGTATCGGCAATGAGCAGTTCTTC	CASSVAPSIGNEQFF
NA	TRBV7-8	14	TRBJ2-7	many	TGTGCCAGCAGCTTAGTCGCATTGGCCTACGAGCAGTACTTC	CASSLVALAYEQYF
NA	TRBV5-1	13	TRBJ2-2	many	TGCGCCAGCAGCTTCGACAGAACCGGGGAGCTGTTTTTT	CASSFDRTGELFF
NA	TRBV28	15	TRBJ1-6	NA	TGTGCCGGCAGCCGAGGGTCTACAAGGTTTACACCCCTCCACTTT	CAGSRGSTRFTPLHF
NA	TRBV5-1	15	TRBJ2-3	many	TGCGCCAGCAGCTTGGGGGACACTCGCACAGATACGCAGTATTTT	CASSLGDTRTDTQYF
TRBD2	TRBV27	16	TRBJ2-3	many	TGTGCCAGCAGTTTAAACCTAGCGGGGTTCTCTGATACGCAGTATTTT	CASSLNLAGFSDTQYF
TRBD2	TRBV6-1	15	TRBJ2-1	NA	TGTGCCAGCAGTGAGGTGCGGGGGGGCGGTAATGAGCAGTTCTTC	CASSEVRGGGNEQFF
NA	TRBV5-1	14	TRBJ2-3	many	TGCGCCAGACTAAATTCAAACCGCACAGATACGCAGTATTTT	CARLNSNRTDTQYF
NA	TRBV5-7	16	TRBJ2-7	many	TGTGCCAGCAGCTTGCAGTTAACGGCGGGAAAGGACGAGCAGTACTTC	CASSLQLTAGKDEQYF
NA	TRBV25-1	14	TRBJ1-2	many	TGTGCCAGCAGTGGGGGGGTTGGCTACTATGGCTACACCTTC	CASSGGVGYYGYTF
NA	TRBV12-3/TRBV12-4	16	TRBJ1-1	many	TGTGCCAGCGGCGAGGTGGGGCGGCCCTTAAACACTGAAGCTTTCTTT	CASGEVGRPLNTEAFF
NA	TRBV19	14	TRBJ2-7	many	TGTGCCAGTAGTATCGGGTCTCTGGGGGGCGAGCAGTACTTC	CASSIGSLGGEQYF
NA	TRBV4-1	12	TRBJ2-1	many	TGCGCCAGCAGCAGCCGCGGCGATGAGCAGTTCTTC	CASSSRGDEQFF
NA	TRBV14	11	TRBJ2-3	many	TGTGCCAGCAGCGGCCGCGATACGCAGTATTTT	CASSGRDTQYF
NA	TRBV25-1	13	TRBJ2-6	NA	TGTGCCAGTACCTCATCTGGGGCCAACGTCCTGACTTTC	CASTSSGANVLTF
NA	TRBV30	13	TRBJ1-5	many	TGTGCCTGGAGCCGGACGTACAATCAGCCCCAGCATTTT	CAWSRTYNQPQHF